A single sample gave rise to the 30 T cell receptor beta chains below, sequenced in a study of shared clonotypes between healthy human individuals. Selected positively for CCR7 and CD45RO-negative, naive CD8 cells excluded terminally differentiated effector memory CD45RA+ cells. Measured with immunoSEQ multiplex PCR; TCRdb has only the in-frame clones, and not every one. The data hold about 2.2 million clones, with about 93% observed a single time. The material sequenced was naive CD8+ T cells from PBMCs. The receptors come from a man younger than 35 in good health. Some clones in this sample may be carry-over from other donors' samples.

A single count supports this clone. The chain has TRBV9 and TRBJ2-6; a possible D gene is TRBD2 (6 bases). CDR3 length equals 12 residues. Germline CDR1 SGDLS, CDR2 YYNGEE. Trimming removed 4 bases from V and 13 bases from J, with 12 bases in between. The CDR3 here is CASSPPEGVLTF. The CDR3 DNA follows: TGTGCCAGCAGCCCCCCGGAGGGTGTCCTGACTTTC.

This chain connects TRBV4-1 to TRBJ1-2; D perhaps matches TRBD1 (5 bases). The V gene's germline CDR1 is MGHRA and CDR2 YSYEKL. Trimming left V 0 bases short and J 8 bases short, with 10 bases between. CDR3 length equals 13 residues. CDR3 sequence reads: CASSQDIGGGYTF. The CDR3 DNA follows: TGCGCCAGCAGCCAAGATATCGGGGGGGGCTACACCTTC.

The V gene is TRBV2, the J gene TRBJ2-5; 8 nucleotides align to TRBD2. The CDR3 sequence is 16 residues long. The junction had 16 bases not matched to a gene; V was cut back by 8 bases and J by 5 bases. The germline V gene has CDR1 SNHLY and CDR2 FYNNEI. The CDR3 DNA reads as TGTGCCAGCCGTCAGCGGGAGACCCGAGGGAGGGAGACCCAGTACTTC. Translated: CASRQRETRGRETQYF.

The genes are TRBV28 and TRBJ2-2; 7 positions agree with TRBD1. Unmatched junction bases numbered 6, after V lost 5 bases and J lost 0 bases. This CDR3 contains 16 residues. The V gene's germline CDR1 is MDHEN and CDR2 SYDVKM. In DNA, the CDR3 is TGTGCCAGCAGTCCCCGACAGGGATCGAACACCGGGGAGCTGTTTTTT. It yields the protein CASSPRQGSNTGELFF.

CDR3: CASSPDSTESSYEQYF. CDR3 bases: TGTGCCAGCAGCCCGGATTCGACAGAGAGCTCCTACGAGCAGTACTTC. The V gene is TRBV7-6, the J gene TRBJ2-7; D perhaps matches TRBD1 (5 bases). This CDR3 contains 16 residues. Trimming removed 5 bases at V and 0 bases at J, with 17 bases between. Germline values: CDR1 SGHVS, CDR2 FNYEAQ.

This sequence joins TRBV27 and TRBJ1-1; D is possibly TRBD1 (5 bases). This CDR3 region has 19 residues. Germline V CDR1 and CDR2: MNHEY, SMNVEV (reference sequence). V shed 6 bases and J shed 5 bases, with 31 bases lying between them. In nucleotides, the CDR3 is TGTGCCAGCAGCTCATCCCACCCCATATCACAGGTGGGTGGGACTGAAGCTTTCTTT. The encoded protein is CASSSSHPISQVGGTEAFF.

The table lists this clone with a count of one. The chain recombines TRBV28 with TRBJ2-3; TRBD2 aligns across 13 bases. This CDR3 region has 16 residues. V lost 6 bases to trimming and J lost 6 bases; unmatched junction nucleotides: 9. CDR1 and CDR2 from the germline V gene are MDHEN and SYDVKM. DNA of the CDR3: TGTGCCAGCAGCCCCGGGACTAGCGGGATGGGGGATACGCAGTATTTT. Translation: CASSPGTSGMGDTQYF.

V and J are TRBV4-1 and TRBJ1-5, with 9 bases aligning to TRBD1. The V and J ends lost 0 bases and 8 bases, in that order; junction bases with no gene match: 5. In germline, CDR1 is MGHRA, CDR2 YSYEKL. This CDR3 is built from 15 residues. The DNA for the CDR3 is TGCGCCAGCAGCCAAGAGGGACAGGGAGGGGAGCCCCAGCATTTT. It is translated as CASSQEGQGGEPQHF.

The gene calls are TRBV27 and TRBJ2-7; 9 nucleotides agree with TRBD2. The germline CDR1 and CDR2 sequences are MNHEY and SMNVEV (reference sequence). V gave up 2 bases and J gave up 4 bases; unmatched junction bases: 6. The CDR3 is 15 amino acids. CDR3 bases: TGTGCCAGCAGTTTAACGGGACTAGCCAAATACGAGCAGTACTTC. Translation gives CASSLTGLAKYEQYF.

The chain employs TRBV28 and TRBJ2-7; D remains unclear. This CDR3 is 14 amino acids long. Germline assignment: CDR1 MDHEN and CDR2 SYDVKM. V was cut by 3 bases and J by 2 bases, with 11 bases left in between. The CDR3 DNA reads as TGTGCCAGCAGTTTTGTAACCGATACCTACGAGCAGTACTTC. Its translation is CASSFVTDTYEQYF.

This clone has a handful of counts. The chain couples TRBV6-1 to TRBJ1-1; D not certain. Between the trimmed V and J ends, which lost 7 bases and 1 base, there was a span of 7 bases. Germline assignment: CDR1 MNHNS and CDR2 SASEGT. The CDR3 runs to 12 residues. The CDR3 DNA is TGTGCCAGCAAATACGGGAACACTGAAGCTTTCTTT. It encodes CASKYGNTEAFF.

CDR3: CASSRREGYEAFF. In DNA form, the CDR3 reads TGTGCCAGCAGCCGCAGGGAAGGTTACGAAGCTTTCTTT. This chain joins TRBV14 and TRBJ1-1; D may be TRBD1 (5 bases). Per the germline V gene, CDR1 is SGHDN and CDR2 is FVKESK. This CDR3 is built from 13 residues. V lost 4 bases and J lost 8, with 14 bases in between.

The CDR3, as DNA: TGTGCCAGCAGTCGGACCCTCGGCGGCTACGAGCAGTACTTC. This codes for CASSRTLGGYEQYF. V and J are TRBV27 and TRBJ2-7; D is unresolved. Trimming removed 5 bases at V and 3 bases at J, with 14 bases between. The CDR3 has 14 residues. From germline, CDR1 is MNHEY and CDR2 SMNVEV (reference sequence).

As concerns this clone: The junction and the germline gene differ at one end; a read error may be behind it. The V call is TRBV5-1, the J call TRBJ2-7; 7 nucleotides line up with TRBD1. CDR1 and CDR2 (germline): SGHRS, YFSETQ. This CDR3 spans 15 amino acids. This chain's CDR3 is CASGFRPGQHNEQYF. The DNA of the CDR3 is TGCGCCAGCGGCTTTAGACCGGGACAGCACAACGAGCAGTACTTC.

The V and J genes are TRBV11-1 and TRBJ2-2; no clear D. There are 14 residues in the CDR3. Looked up from germline, CDR1 is SGHAT and CDR2 is FQDESV (reference sequence). Trimming stripped 4 bases from V and 1 base from J, with 7 bases between. CDR3: CASSYSRNTGELFF. Written as DNA, the CDR3 is TGTGCCAGCAGCTACTCCCGGAACACCGGGGAGCTGTTTTTT. The entire variable domain, with the rest obtained from reference TRBV11-1 and TRBJ2-2, is as follows: EAEVAQSPRYKITEKSQAVAFWCDPISGHATLYWYRQILGQGPELLVQFQDESVVDDSQLPKDRFSAERLKGVDSTLKIQPAELGDSAMYLCASSYSRNTGELFFGEGSRLTVL.

This chain links TRBV27 with TRBJ2-1; D call uncertain. CDR3 length: 17 amino acids. From germline, CDR1 is MNHEY and CDR2 SMNVEV (reference sequence). Trimming left V 2 bases short and J 8 bases short, with 22 bases between. The CDR3 loop reads CASSLRLSQLPLDEQFF. Here the CDR3 DNA reads TGTGCCAGCAGTTTACGATTATCGCAACTTCCGTTGGATGAGCAGTTCTTC.

V is TRBV7-6 and J is TRBJ2-2; a weak D match, TRBD2 (6 bases). The CDR3 extends over 17 amino acids. The V gene lost 4 bases and the J gene lost 0 bases, with 15 bases spanning the gap. From germline, CDR1 is SGHVS and CDR2 FNYEAQ. The CDR3 DNA is TGTGCCAGCAGCTCCCCGAGGGGCGGGGCGAACACCGGGGAGCTGTTTTTT. It translates to CASSSPRGGANTGELFF. Using reference TRBV7-6 and TRBJ2-2 for the parts outside the CDR3, the full variable domain is GAGVSQSPRYKVTKRGQDVALRCDPISGHVSLYWYRQALGQGPEFLTYFNYEAQQDKSGLPNDRFSAERPEGSISTLTIQRTEQRDSAMYRCASSSPRGGANTGELFFGEGSRLTVL.

Concerning this clone itself: The sample has other DNA sequences that encode this CDR3 too. The chain links TRBV28 to TRBJ2-3, with 7 bases lining up with TRBD1. Germline trimming cut 3 bases from V and 1 base from J; bases unmatched to any gene: 1. The CDR3 is 14 amino acids. The germline V gene has CDR1 MDHEN and CDR2 SYDVKM. For the CDR3, the DNA is TGTGCCAGCAGTTTGGGACAGCGCACAGATACGCAGTATTTT. Protein: CASSLGQRTDTQYF. The variable domain in full, completed from reference TRBV28 and TRBJ2-3, reads DVKVTQSSRYLVKRTGEKVFLECVQDMDHENMFWYRQDPGLGLRLIYFSYDVKMKEKGDIPEGYSVSREKKERFSLILESASTNQTSMYLCASSLGQRTDTQYFGPGTRLTVL.

This clone has just a few counts. J is TRBJ1-1 and V is TRBV27, with D perhaps TRBD1 (6 bases). V shed 4 bases and J shed 5 bases, with 11 bases lying between them. This CDR3 is built from 13 residues. CDR1 and CDR2 from the germline V gene are MNHEY and SMNVEV (reference sequence). The CDR3 nucleotides read TGTGCCAGCAGTTGGGGGGCGCGAACTGAAGCTTTCTTT. Amino acids: CASSWGARTEAFF.

In this sample, this clone turned up a few times. The same CDR3 can be traced to other DNA sequences in this sample. This chain connects TRBV5-6 to TRBJ1-5; D is unclear. The CDR3 has 14 residues. Between the trimmed V and J ends, which lost 2 bases and 3 bases, there was a span of 9 bases. CDR1 and CDR2 (germline): SGHDT, YYEEEE. The DNA for the CDR3 is TGTGCCAGCAGCTTCGCAGGCTACAATCAGCCCCAGCATTTT. This gives the protein CASSFAGYNQPQHF.

The rearrangement joins TRBV2 to TRBJ2-2; 14 nucleotides line up with TRBD2. From germline, CDR1 is SNHLY and CDR2 FYNNEI. The CDR3 totals 18 residues. J lost 4 bases, V lost 1 base, and 5 bases had no gene match. DNA for the CDR3: TGTGCCAGCAGTGAAGGACTAGCGGGAGGGCCGGTCACCGGGGAGCTGTTTTTT. It encodes CASSEGLAGGPVTGELFF.

This clone was observed a few times. The gene calls are TRBV27 and TRBJ2-7, with TRBD1 matching 10 bases. V dropped 8 bases and J dropped 4; count of bases not matched to a gene: 5. This CDR3 region has 13 residues. In germline, CDR1 is MNHEY, CDR2 SMNVEV (reference sequence). CDR3 residues: CASGQGGSYEQYF. The CDR3, as DNA: TGTGCCAGCGGACAGGGGGGTTCGTACGAGCAGTACTTC.

V usage is TRBV6-5 and J usage is TRBJ2-5, with TRBD1 identical over 7 bases. With V trimmed by 6 bases and J by 2 bases, 6 bases remained unmatched. The CDR3 runs 14 residues. CDR1 is MNHEY and CDR2 is SVGAGI in the germline V gene. Written as DNA, the CDR3 is TGTGCCAGCAGGCCCGGGACAGCTCAAGAGACCCAGTACTTC. It translates to CASRPGTAQETQYF.

The V and J genes are TRBV5-4 and TRBJ2-7; TRBD1 is a possible D gene (6 bases). Germline V CDR1 and CDR2: SGHNT, YYREEE (reference sequence). The CDR3 runs to 13 residues. The V end was cut by 3 bases, the J end by 2 bases, with 9 bases between. CDR3 residues: CASSSRDTYEQYF. The CDR3, as DNA: TGTGCCAGCAGCTCCCGGGACACCTACGAGCAGTACTTC.

This rearrangement joins TRBV29-1 to TRBJ2-1; tentatively, D is TRBD2 (5 bases). CDR3 length equals 12 residues. Per the germline V gene, CDR1 is SQVTM and CDR2 is ANQGSEA. The V gene lost 6 bases and the J gene lost 7 bases, with 13 bases spanning the gap. CDR3 region: CSVRGGRNEQFF. The CDR3 DNA reads TGCAGCGTACGAGGCGGGCGGAATGAGCAGTTCTTC.

The chain couples TRBV4-1 to TRBJ1-5; TRBD1 might be the D (6 bases). The CDR3 consists of 16 residues. Trimming stripped 0 bases from V and 3 bases from J, with 12 bases between. CDR1 is MGHRA and CDR2 is YSYEKL in the germline V gene. CDR3 residues: CASSQESGALNQPQHF. The CDR3 DNA reads TGCGCCAGCAGCCAAGAATCAGGGGCCCTCAATCAGCCCCAGCATTTT.

The chain couples TRBV27 to TRBJ2-3, with TRBD2 matching 14 bases. CDR1 and CDR2 from the germline V gene are MNHEY and SMNVEV (reference sequence). The CDR3 is 18 residues long. Losses at the gene ends were 4 bases for V and 0 bases for J; bases not matched to a gene: 6. This CDR3 reads CASSSARTSGGSTDTQYF. CDR3 DNA: TGTGCCAGCAGTTCTGCCCGGACTAGCGGGGGGAGCACAGATACGCAGTATTTT.

The chain uses TRBV7-9 and TRBJ2-1; 9 nucleotides line up with TRBD2. Germline V lookup: CDR1 SEHNR, CDR2 FQNEAQ (reference sequence). The CDR3 is made up of 16 amino acids. CDR3 nucleotides: TGTGCGTCACGCCAGCGGGAGGCCTCCTCCTACAATGAGCAGTTCTTC. It translates to CASRQREASSYNEQFF.

The chain recombines TRBV7-3 with TRBJ2-7; 9 bases map to TRBD2. Trimming took 6 bases from V and 5 from J; bases not matched to a gene: 5. CDR1 and CDR2 from the germline V gene are SGHTA and FQGTGA. CDR3 size: 13 residues. CDR3 amino acids: CASRASGANEQYF. In DNA, the CDR3 is TGTGCCAGCAGGGCTAGCGGGGCGAACGAGCAGTACTTC.

The chain carries TRBV9 and TRBJ2-6; 7 bases map to TRBD1. CDR1 is SGDLS, CDR2 YYNGEE, per germline. V dropped 4 bases and J dropped 1; count of bases not matched to a gene: 14. The CDR3 extends over 19 amino acids. This CDR3 is CASSSRIQGLLSGANVLTF. The CDR3 DNA is TGTGCCAGCAGCTCGCGAATACAGGGGCTTTTATCTGGGGCCAACGTCCTGACTTTC.